These 23 T cell receptor beta chains share one sample of origin, sequenced in a study of T cell repertoires in cytomegalovirus infection. The antigens of these receptors remain unknown. TCRdb itself ran the reads through MiXCR, one entry per CDR3 protein. The top ten hold around an eighth of the sample, which has about 920,000 distinct CDR3 sequences, about a third seen once. Here the sequenced sample was cultured CD8+ T cells from PBMCs, taken from culture after CMV antigen stimulation. These receptors all come from a human donor in good health (CMV status not recorded). Some clones in this sample may be carry-over from other donors' samples.

This clonotype was picked up a small number of times. The CDR3 DNA reads TGTGCCAGCAGCCCCATTGCCATCCAGGGGACCTACGAGCAGTACTTC. Translating gives CASSPIAIQGTYEQYF. The V call is TRBV27, the J call TRBJ2-7, with a tentative D call TRBD1 (6 bases). The CDR3 totals 16 residues. Germline values: CDR1 MNHEY, CDR2 SMNVEV (reference sequence). V was cut by 6 bases and J by 2 bases, with 20 bases left in between.

This clonotype was observed a handful of times. The rearrangement links TRBV6-2 or TRBV6-3 to TRBJ2-1; 13 positions agree with TRBD2. Per germline, CDR1 MNHEY and CDR2 SVGEGT. The ends lost 6 bases at V and 0 bases at J; junction bases unmatched: 5. This CDR3 is built from 17 residues. CDR3 region: CASRGTSGKSSYNEQFF. CDR3 coding DNA: TGTGCCAGCAGGGGGACTAGCGGGAAGAGCTCCTACAATGAGCAGTTCTTC.

V and J are TRBV12-5 and TRBJ2-5; 9 positions agree with TRBD1. The CDR3 is made up of 16 amino acids. V shed 11 bases and J 4 bases; nucleotides not matched to a gene: 17. CDR1 and CDR2 (germline): LGHNT, FRNRAP. This CDR3 reads CAGAQTHRGPRETQYF. In DNA form, the CDR3 reads TGTGCTGGTGCCCAGACCCACAGGGGGCCAAGAGAGACCCAGTACTTC. The variable domain in full, with the rest retrieved from reference TRBV12-5 and TRBJ2-5, is DARVTQTPRHKVTEMGQEVTMRCQPILGHNTVFWYRQTMMQGLELLAYFRNRAPLDDSGMPKDRFSAEMPDATLATLKIQPSEPRDSAVYFCAGAQTHRGPRETQYFGPGTRLLVL.

This clonotype has only a few counts. The V and J genes are TRBV13 and TRBJ2-3; D ambiguous. The germline V and J ends were trimmed by 5 bases and 7 bases, with 10 bases remaining between them. The V gene's germline CDR1 is PRHDT and CDR2 FYEKMQ (reference sequence). This CDR3 has 12 amino acids. The CDR3 region is CASSLDANTQYF. Written as DNA, the CDR3 is TGTGCCAGCAGCCTTGACGCAAATACGCAGTATTTT.

This clonotype was seen at least ten times. The chain links TRBV4-2 to TRBJ1-2, with D tentatively TRBD1 (5 bases). The CDR3 covers 15 residues. The germline gives CDR1 LGHNA, CDR2 YNFKEQ. The V gene lost 3 bases and the J gene lost 7 bases, with 18 bases spanning the gap. CDR3: CASSQEPKGSGGYTF. CDR3 nucleotide sequence: TGTGCCAGCAGCCAGGAACCCAAGGGGTCGGGTGGCTACACCTTC.

This clonotype has only a few counts. The rearrangement joins TRBV5-4 to TRBJ2-3; tentative D call: TRBD1 (6 bases). Germline assignment: CDR1 SGHNT and CDR2 YYREEE (reference sequence). V was cut by 6 bases and J by 1 base, with 18 bases left in between. The CDR3 is made up of 16 amino acids. In nucleotides, the CDR3 is TGTGCCAGCACGTTAGGGTGGGGGCCCGGCACAGATACGCAGTATTTT. Encoded protein: CASTLGWGPGTDTQYF.

The V gene is TRBV27, the J gene TRBJ1-1, with 9 bases identical to TRBD1. V shed 6 bases, J shed 4 bases, and the junction held 6 bases outside the gene matches. The germline CDR1 and CDR2 sequences are MNHEY and SMNVEV (reference sequence). The CDR3 runs 14 residues. The CDR3 reads CASSWTGAVTEAFF. The CDR3 DNA follows: TGTGCCAGCAGCTGGACAGGGGCTGTCACTGAAGCTTTCTTT.

This clonotype showed up just a few times. The chain uses TRBV7-6 and TRBJ2-1; D gene uncertain. Germline V gives CDR1 SGHVS, CDR2 FNYEAQ. Trimming removed 8 bases from V and 8 bases from J, with 19 bases in between. The CDR3 extends over 14 amino acids. Here the CDR3 DNA reads TGTGCCAGCGGCGTCGGAAGGAGTACGGATGAGCAGTTCTTC. Translating it yields CASGVGRSTDEQFF. Looking up the rest from reference TRBV7-6 and TRBJ2-1 gives the full variable domain: GAGVSQSPRYKVTKRGQDVALRCDPISGHVSLYWYRQALGQGPEFLTYFNYEAQQDKSGLPNDRFSAERPEGSISTLTIQRTEQRDSAMYRCASGVGRSTDEQFFGPGTRLTVL.

The chain combines TRBV7-6 with TRBJ2-3; 8 bases align to TRBD2. The V segment lost 6 bases and the J segment 5 bases; nucleotides outside the gene matches: 13. This CDR3 has 16 amino acids. Per germline, CDR1 SGHVS and CDR2 FNYEAQ. In DNA, the CDR3 is TGTGCCAGCAGAGCCCCGGGACTAGTGGGGAAAGATACGCAGTATTTT. This sequence encodes CASRAPGLVGKDTQYF. The full variable domain, its missing parts supplied by reference TRBV7-6 and TRBJ2-3, is GAGVSQSPRYKVTKRGQDVALRCDPISGHVSLYWYRQALGQGPEFLTYFNYEAQQDKSGLPNDRFSAERPEGSISTLTIQRTEQRDSAMYRCASRAPGLVGKDTQYFGPGTRLTVL.

This clonotype was found a few times. This chain joins TRBV7-6 and TRBJ2-7, with D maybe TRBD1 (6 bases). V lost 3 bases and J 1 base, leaving 16 bases between the germline ends. CDR3 length: 16 residues. Germline CDR1 reads SGHVS; CDR2 reads FNYEAQ. CDR3: CASSFLQGTRSYEQYF. DNA of the CDR3: TGTGCCAGCAGCTTCCTTCAGGGGACCCGATCCTACGAGCAGTACTTC. The full variable domain, rest sourced from reference TRBV7-6 and TRBJ2-7, is GAGVSQSPRYKVTKRGQDVALRCDPISGHVSLYWYRQALGQGPEFLTYFNYEAQQDKSGLPNDRFSAERPEGSISTLTIQRTEQRDSAMYRCASSFLQGTRSYEQYFGPGTRLTVT.

The chain has TRBV27 and TRBJ2-2; the D gene is possibly TRBD2 (6 bases). Germline loops: CDR1 MNHEY, CDR2 SMNVEV (reference sequence). V was shortened by 10 bases and J by 4 bases, with 16 bases between the two germline ends. CDR3 length: 14 residues. This chain's CDR3 is CANKSEGFTGELFF. CDR3 nucleotide sequence: TGTGCCAACAAATCGGAGGGGTTCACCGGGGAGCTGTTTTTT.

The chain is built from TRBV5-5 and TRBJ2-7; 9 bases map to TRBD1. CDR1 and CDR2 (germline): SGHKS, YYEKEE (reference sequence). Losses at the gene ends were 0 bases for V and 1 base for J; bases not matched to a gene: 8. The CDR3 is made up of 17 amino acids. CDR3 bases: TGTGCCAGCAGCTTGGAACCCGACAGGGGGTTTTCCTACGAGCAGTACTTC. The encoded protein is CASSLEPDRGFSYEQYF.

The chain has TRBV24-1 and TRBJ2-2; TRBD1 matches at 9 bases. This CDR3 contains 16 residues. Trimming took 5 bases from V and 4 from J; bases not matched to a gene: 7. The germline CDR1 and CDR2 sequences are KGHDR and SFDVKD. CDR3 sequence: CATSGPGTGSTGELFF. CDR3 nucleotide sequence: TGTGCCACCAGTGGGCCCGGGACAGGGTCCACCGGGGAGCTGTTTTTT.

The chain has TRBV12-3 or TRBV12-4 and TRBJ2-3; 10 positions match TRBD2. V gave up 5 bases and J gave up 2 bases; unmatched junction bases: 4. The CDR3 has 15 amino acids. The CDR3 nucleotides are TGTGCCAGCAGTACTAGCGGGACTTACACAGATACGCAGTATTTT. It translates to CASSTSGTYTDTQYF.

This clonotype was seen only a few times. This sequence joins TRBV20-1 and TRBJ2-3; weak D call: TRBD2 (6 bases). CDR3 length equals 13 residues. V was trimmed by 3 bases and J by 5 bases, leaving 12 bases between them. Germline lookup yields CDR1 DFQATT and CDR2 SNEGSKA (reference sequence). CDR3 region: CSAREMGGDTQYF. The CDR3 DNA is TGCAGTGCTAGGGAAATGGGGGGAGATACGCAGTATTTT.

This clonotype was found a few times. The chain carries TRBV7-9 and TRBJ2-7; 9 bases line up with TRBD1. Trimming at V came to 5 bases and at J to 3 bases, leaving 8 bases not matched to a gene. The length of the CDR3 is 15 residues. The germline V gene has CDR1 SEHNR and CDR2 FQNEAQ (reference sequence). The CDR3: CASSITGGKSYEQYF. CDR3 nucleotide sequence: TGTGCCAGCAGCATCACAGGGGGCAAGAGCTACGAGCAGTACTTC.

This clonotype was seen at least ten times. The chain has TRBV7-2 and TRBJ2-7, with D hard to call. The CDR3 contains 14 residues. The germline V and J ends were trimmed by 1 base and 4 bases, with 11 bases remaining between them. The germline V gene encodes CDR1 SGHTA and CDR2 FQGNSA. The CDR3 sequence is CASSLGPIGYEQYV. In DNA, the CDR3 is TGTGCCAGCAGCTTAGGGCCCATTGGATACGAGCAGTACGTC.

This clonotype was seen more than once but under ten times. The chain recombines TRBV27 with TRBJ1-2; D might be TRBD1 (6 bases). The CDR3 loop spans 14 amino acids. With 5 bases removed from V and 0 bases from J, the gap between germline ends came to 10 bases. Germline CDR1 is MNHEY and CDR2 is SMNVEV (reference sequence). The CDR3 loop is CASSVQGANYGYTF. CDR3 DNA sequence: TGTGCCAGCAGTGTACAGGGAGCTAACTATGGCTACACCTTC.

V and J are TRBV25-1 and TRBJ1-2; the D gene is possibly TRBD1 (6 bases). Germline lookup yields CDR1 MGHDK and CDR2 SYGVNS. The CDR3 spans 14 residues. Trimming removed 10 bases at V and 5 bases at J, with 20 bases between. CDR3 amino acids: CATLGGAEGYGYTF. The CDR3 coding sequence is TGTGCCACCCTAGGGGGAGCTGAGGGGTATGGCTACACCTTC.

This chain uses TRBV10-1 with TRBJ2-3, with 10 bases identical to TRBD2. This CDR3 comprises 19 residues. The V gene's germline CDR1 is WNHNN and CDR2 SYGVQD (reference sequence). V dropped 2 bases and J dropped 0; count of bases not matched to a gene: 11. CDR3 in DNA: TGCGCCAGCAGTGAGAAGCGGGGGGGCCCCGAACTTAGCACAGATACGCAGTATTTT. This gives the protein CASSEKRGGPELSTDTQYF.

The genes are TRBV11-2 and TRBJ1-1; TRBD1 aligns across 8 bases. J lost 4 bases, V lost 3 bases, and 7 bases had no gene match. The length of the CDR3 is 15 residues. The germline CDR1 and CDR2 sequences are SGHAT and FQNNGV. CDR3 coding DNA: TGTGCCAGCAGCTTGGGAGAAACAGGGGGCACTGAAGCTTTCTTT. This translates into CASSLGETGGTEAFF. The full variable domain, completed using reference TRBV11-2 and TRBJ1-1, is EAGVAQSPRYKIIEKRQSVAFWCNPISGHATLYWYQQILGQGPKLLIQFQNNGVVDDSQLPKDRFSAERLKGVDSTLKIQPAKLEDSAVYLCASSLGETGGTEAFFGQGTRLTVV.

In this sample, this clonotype turned up many times. This chain connects TRBV7-6 to TRBJ2-5; D not resolved. The CDR3 has 14 amino acids. The V gene lost 5 bases and the J gene lost 3 bases, with 13 bases spanning the gap. CDR1 and CDR2 from the germline V gene are SGHVS and FNYEAQ. The CDR3 sequence: CASSPRAFEETQYF. Here the CDR3 DNA reads TGTGCCAGCAGCCCCAGAGCCTTCGAAGAGACCCAGTACTTC.

This clonotype showed up just a few times. The genes are TRBV2 and TRBJ2-2; TRBD1 is a possible D gene (6 bases). CDR1 is SNHLY, CDR2 FYNNEI, per germline. Trimming stripped 4 bases from V and 2 bases from J, with 14 bases between. This CDR3 is 16 amino acids long. The CDR3 here is CASSVFGTTNTGELFF. The CDR3 DNA is TGTGCCAGCAGTGTCTTTGGGACAACTAACACCGGGGAGCTGTTTTTT.